This TCR beta chain is drawn from a study of blood T cell repertoires in COVID-19. Study information: From T cells, B-cell-depleted T cells, or PBMCs came the material, which was cDNA or gDNA.

The protocol was immunoSEQ multiplex PCR, while the TCRdb copy is restricted to in-frame clones and leaves out a portion. The data contain around 150,000 clones, around 84% of them singletons. Germline values: CDR1 MDHEN, CDR2 SYDVKM. The CDR3 has 17 amino acids. Germline trimming cut 5 bases from V and 7 bases from J; bases unmatched to any gene: 14. The chain couples TRBV28 to TRBJ2-1; TRBD2 matches 10 bases. Input material: peripheral blood. This sequence originates from a man aged 40-49 years with acute or convalescent COVID-19. The CDR3 coding sequence is TGTGCCAGCAGTAGGGACTGGGGTAGCGGGGGGAAAAATGAGCAGTTCTTC. It codes for CASSRDWGSGGKNEQFF. The full variable domain, rest sourced from reference TRBV28 and TRBJ2-1, is DVKVTQSSRYLVKRTGEKVFLECVQDMDHENMFWYRQDPGLGLRLIYFSYDVKMKEKGDIPEGYSVSREKKERFSLILESASTNQTSMYLCASSRDWGSGGKNEQFFGPGTRLTVL.